This TCR beta chain emerged from a study of OX40 agonist ivuxolimab in advanced cancers. Study summary: With a range of roughly 20 to 90, age averaged about 58 years, and 75% to 90% were male. Therapy given before enrollment (anti-PD-1, anti-PD-L1 or anti-CTLA-4) was allowed, and roughly 42% had some. Study-level findings and limits: With doses of 0.1-3.0 mg/kg, partial responders showed among the lowest clonal expansion.

In regard to this clone: Antigen specificity is unknown.

Clones were read by immunoSEQ multiplex PCR, and TCRdb kept only the in-frame ones, dropping some. Of tens of thousands of clones in the sample, around nine tenths were seen once. This CDR3 contains 16 residues. Per germline, CDR1 SGHRS and CDR2 YFSETQ. Trimming pared 2 bases from V and 1 base from J, leaving 15 bases between. The chain recombines TRBV5-1 with TRBJ1-1; D is ambiguous. Here the sequenced sample was CD4+ or CD8+ T cells sorted from blood, taken in a trial of the OX40 agonist ivuxolimab. This TCR was recovered from an adult with an advanced solid tumor such as melanoma, head and neck, liver or kidney cancer. CDR3 amino acids: CASSFQMRASNTEAFF. CDR3 nucleotide sequence: TGCGCCAGCAGCTTCCAAATGAGGGCTTCGAACACTGAAGCTTTCTTT.